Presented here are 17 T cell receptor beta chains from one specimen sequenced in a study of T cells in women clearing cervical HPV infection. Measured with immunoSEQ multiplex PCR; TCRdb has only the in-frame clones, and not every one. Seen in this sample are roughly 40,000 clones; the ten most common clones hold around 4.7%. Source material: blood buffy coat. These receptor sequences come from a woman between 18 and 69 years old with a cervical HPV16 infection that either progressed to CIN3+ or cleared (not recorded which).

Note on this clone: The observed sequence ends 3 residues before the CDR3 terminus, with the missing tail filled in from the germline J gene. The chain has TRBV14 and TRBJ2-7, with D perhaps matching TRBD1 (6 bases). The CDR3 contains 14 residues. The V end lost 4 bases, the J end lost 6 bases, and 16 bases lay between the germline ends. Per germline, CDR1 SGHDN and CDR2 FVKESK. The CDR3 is CASSRTASKGEQYF. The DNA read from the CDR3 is TGTGCCAGCAGCCGGACAGCTTCTAAGGGCGAG.

The CDR3 DNA, read in part, is TGTGCCAGCAGCTCCCGGGACAGGGGCCTCTATGGC. Protein sequence: CASSSRDRGLYG. The entire CDR3 sequence reads CASSSRDRGLYGYTF. The chain joins TRBV5-6 to TRBJ1-2; 10 nucleotides line up with TRBD1. The read ends 3 residues early relative to the CDR3; the germline J gene fills the gap. The CDR3 contains 15 residues. Germline loops: CDR1 SGHDT, CDR2 YYEEEE. V trimming: 3 bases; J trimming: 4 bases; junction bases outside the gene matches: 6.

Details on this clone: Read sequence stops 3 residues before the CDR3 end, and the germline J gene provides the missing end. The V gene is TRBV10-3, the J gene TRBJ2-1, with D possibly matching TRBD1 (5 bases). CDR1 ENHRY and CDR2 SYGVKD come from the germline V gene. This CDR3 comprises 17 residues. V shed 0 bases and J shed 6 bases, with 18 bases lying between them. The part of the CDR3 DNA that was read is TGTGCCATCAGTGAGTCGATGGGGCCATCCCCCGGCAATGAG. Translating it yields CAISESMGPSPGNE. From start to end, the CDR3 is CAISESMGPSPGNEQFF.

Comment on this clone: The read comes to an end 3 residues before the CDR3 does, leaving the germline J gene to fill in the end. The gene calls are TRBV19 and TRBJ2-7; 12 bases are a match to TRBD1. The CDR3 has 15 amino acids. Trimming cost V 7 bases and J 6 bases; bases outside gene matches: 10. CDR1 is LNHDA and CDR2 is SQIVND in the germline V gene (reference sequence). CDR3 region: CASTTMGQGAGEQYF. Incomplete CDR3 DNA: TGTGCCAGTACTACAATGGGACAGGGGGCTGGCGAG.

Incomplete CDR3 DNA: TGTGCCAGCAGTGAGGACAGGGGGCGATGGGGTACG. Translation gives CASSEDRGRWGT. The whole CDR3 sequence reads CASSEDRGRWGTQYF. This sequence joins TRBV6-1 and TRBJ2-3; 11 bases are a match to TRBD1. The read gets to within 3 residues of the CDR3 end, and the germline J gene fills in the rest. Germline-derived CDR1 and CDR2 are MNHNS and SASEGT. This CDR3 is built from 15 residues. V shed 3 bases, J shed 8 bases, and the junction held 7 bases outside the gene matches.

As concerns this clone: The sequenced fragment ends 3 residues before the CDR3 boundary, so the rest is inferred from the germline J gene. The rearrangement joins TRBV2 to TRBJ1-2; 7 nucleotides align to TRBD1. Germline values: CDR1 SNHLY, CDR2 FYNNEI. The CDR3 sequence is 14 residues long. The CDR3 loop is CASSPTGRSEGYTF. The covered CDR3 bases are TGTGCCAGCTCGCCGACAGGGAGGTCCGAGGGC. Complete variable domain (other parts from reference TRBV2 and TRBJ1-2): EPEVTQTPSHQVTQMGQEVILRCVPISNHLYFYWYRQILGQKVEFLVSFYNNEISEKSEIFDDQFSVERPDGSNFTLKIRSTKLEDSAMYFCASSPTGRSEGYTFGSGTRLTVV.

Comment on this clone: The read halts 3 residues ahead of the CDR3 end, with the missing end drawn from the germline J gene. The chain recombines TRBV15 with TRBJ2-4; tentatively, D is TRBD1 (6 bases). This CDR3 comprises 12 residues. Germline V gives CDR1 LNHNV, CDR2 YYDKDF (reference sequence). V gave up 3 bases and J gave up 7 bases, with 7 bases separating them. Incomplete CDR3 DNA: TGTGCCACCAGCAGGGACAGTAACATT. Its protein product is CATSRDSNI. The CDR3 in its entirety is CATSRDSNIQYF.

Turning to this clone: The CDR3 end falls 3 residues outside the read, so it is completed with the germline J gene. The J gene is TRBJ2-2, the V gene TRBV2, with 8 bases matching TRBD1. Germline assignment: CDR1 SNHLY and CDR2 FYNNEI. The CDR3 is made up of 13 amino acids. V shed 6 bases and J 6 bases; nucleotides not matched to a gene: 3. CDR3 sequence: CASSGQGSGELFF. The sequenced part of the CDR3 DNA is TGTGCCAGCAGCGGACAGGGCTCCGGGGAG.

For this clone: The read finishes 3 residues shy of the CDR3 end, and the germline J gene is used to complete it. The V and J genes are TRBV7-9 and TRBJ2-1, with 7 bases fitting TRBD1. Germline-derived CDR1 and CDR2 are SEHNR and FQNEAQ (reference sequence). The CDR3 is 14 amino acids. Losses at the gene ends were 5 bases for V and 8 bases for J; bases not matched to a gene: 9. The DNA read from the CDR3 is TGTGCCAGCAGCCCCTTTACAGGGGCAGATGAG. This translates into CASSPFTGADE. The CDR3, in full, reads CASSPFTGADEQFF.

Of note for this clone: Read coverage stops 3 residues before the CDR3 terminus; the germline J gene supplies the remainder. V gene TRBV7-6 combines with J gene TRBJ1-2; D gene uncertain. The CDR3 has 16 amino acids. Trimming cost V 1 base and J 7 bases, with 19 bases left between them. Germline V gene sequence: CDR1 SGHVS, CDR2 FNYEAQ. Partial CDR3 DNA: TGTGCCAGCAGCTTAGTGGCAGGATCGACCAGCGGTGGC. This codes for CASSLVAGSTSGG. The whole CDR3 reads CASSLVAGSTSGGYTF.

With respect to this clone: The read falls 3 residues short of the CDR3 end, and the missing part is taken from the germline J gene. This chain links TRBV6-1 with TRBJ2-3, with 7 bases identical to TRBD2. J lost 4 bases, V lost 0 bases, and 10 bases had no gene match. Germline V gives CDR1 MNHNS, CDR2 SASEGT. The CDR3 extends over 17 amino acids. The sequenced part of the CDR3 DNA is TGTGCCAGCAGTGAAGCGCCTGGGGGGGGGAAATCAGATACG. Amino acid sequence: CASSEAPGGGKSDT. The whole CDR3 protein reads CASSEAPGGGKSDTQYF.

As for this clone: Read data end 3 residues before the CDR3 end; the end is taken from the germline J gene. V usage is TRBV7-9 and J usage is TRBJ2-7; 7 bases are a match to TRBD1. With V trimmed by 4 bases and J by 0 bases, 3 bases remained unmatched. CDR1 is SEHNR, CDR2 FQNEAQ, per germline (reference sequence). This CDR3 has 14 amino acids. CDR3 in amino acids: CASSSRDSSYEQYF. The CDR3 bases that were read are TGTGCCAGCAGCTCCCGGGACAGCTCCTACGAG.

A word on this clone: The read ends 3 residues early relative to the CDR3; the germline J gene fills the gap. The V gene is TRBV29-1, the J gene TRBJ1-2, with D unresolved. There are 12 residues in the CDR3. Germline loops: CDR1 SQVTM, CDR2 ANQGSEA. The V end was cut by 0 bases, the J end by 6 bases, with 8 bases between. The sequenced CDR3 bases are TGCAGCGTTGAAGAGAGCGTCGATGGC. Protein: CSVEESVDG. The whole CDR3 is CSVEESVDGYTF.

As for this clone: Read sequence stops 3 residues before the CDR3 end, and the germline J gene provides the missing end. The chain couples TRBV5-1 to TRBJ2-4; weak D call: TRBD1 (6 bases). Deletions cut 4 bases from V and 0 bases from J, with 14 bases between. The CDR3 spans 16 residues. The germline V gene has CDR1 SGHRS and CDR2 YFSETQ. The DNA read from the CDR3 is TGCGCCAGCAGCCCCACAGGGAATAGAGCCAAAAACATT. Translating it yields CASSPTGNRAKNI. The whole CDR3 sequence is CASSPTGNRAKNIQYF.

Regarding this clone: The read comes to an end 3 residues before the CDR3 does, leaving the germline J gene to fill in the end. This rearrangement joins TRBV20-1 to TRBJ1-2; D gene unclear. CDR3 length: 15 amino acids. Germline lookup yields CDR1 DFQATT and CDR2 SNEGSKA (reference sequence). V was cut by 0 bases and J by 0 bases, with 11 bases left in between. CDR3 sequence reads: CSARDQHRANYGYTF. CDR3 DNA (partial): TGCAGTGCTAGAGATCAACACAGAGCTAACTATGGC.

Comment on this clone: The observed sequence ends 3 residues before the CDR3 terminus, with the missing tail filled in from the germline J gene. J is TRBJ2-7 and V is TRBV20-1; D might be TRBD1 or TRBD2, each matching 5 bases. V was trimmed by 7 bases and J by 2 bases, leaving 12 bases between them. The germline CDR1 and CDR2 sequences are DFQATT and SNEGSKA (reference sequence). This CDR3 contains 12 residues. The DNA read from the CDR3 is TGCAGTGTTATCCAGGGAGCCTACGAG. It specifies CSVIQGAYE. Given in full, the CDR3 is CSVIQGAYEQYF.

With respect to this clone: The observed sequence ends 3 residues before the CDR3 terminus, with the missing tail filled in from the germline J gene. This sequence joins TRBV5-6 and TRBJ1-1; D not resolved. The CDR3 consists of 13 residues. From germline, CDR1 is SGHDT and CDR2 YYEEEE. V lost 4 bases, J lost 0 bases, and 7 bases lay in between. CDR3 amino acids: CASSRVLNTEAFF. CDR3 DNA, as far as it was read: TGTGCCAGCAGCCGGGTCCTGAACACTGAA.